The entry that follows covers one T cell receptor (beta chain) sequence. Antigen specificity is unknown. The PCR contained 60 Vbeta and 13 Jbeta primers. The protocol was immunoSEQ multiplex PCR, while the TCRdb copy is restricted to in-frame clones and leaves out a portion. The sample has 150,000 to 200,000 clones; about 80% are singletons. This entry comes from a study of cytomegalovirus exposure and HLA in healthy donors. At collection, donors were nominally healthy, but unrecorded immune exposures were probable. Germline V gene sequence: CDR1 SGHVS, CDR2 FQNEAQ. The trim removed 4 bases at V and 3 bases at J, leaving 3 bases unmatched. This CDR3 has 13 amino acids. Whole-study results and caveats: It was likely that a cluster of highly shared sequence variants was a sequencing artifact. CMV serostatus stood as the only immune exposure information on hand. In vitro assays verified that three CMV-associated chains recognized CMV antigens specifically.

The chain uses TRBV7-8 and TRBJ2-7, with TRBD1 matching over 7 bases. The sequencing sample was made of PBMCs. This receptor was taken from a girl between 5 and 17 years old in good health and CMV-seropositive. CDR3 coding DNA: TGTGCCAGCAGCTCGACAGGGCTCTACGAGCAGTACTTC. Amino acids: CASSSTGLYEQYF.